The 10 T cell receptor beta chains presented below share a single source sample, sequenced in a study of cytomegalovirus exposure and HLA in healthy donors. The study ran its PCR with 60 Vbeta and 13 Jbeta primers. The table came from immunoSEQ multiplex PCR; TCRdb's copy has only in-frame clones and leaves some out. In the table there are fewer than 250,000 clones, 65% to 80% of which are singletons. The material sequenced was PBMCs. The receptors shown here come from a woman in her forties in good health and CMV-seronegative.

The rearrangement joins TRBV10-3 to TRBJ1-2; a possible D gene is TRBD1 (5 bases). The germline CDR1 and CDR2 sequences are ENHRY and SYGVKD. The CDR3 is 14 amino acids. V gave up 7 bases and J gave up 8 bases, with 20 bases separating them. The DNA of the CDR3 is TGTGCCATCACCGGGGGACCGGGGGAGAAGGGCTACACCTTC. Encoded protein: CAITGGPGEKGYTF.

The chain carries TRBV7-2 and TRBJ2-2; 9 bases map to TRBD1. This CDR3 is 16 amino acids long. With V trimmed by 4 bases and J by 2 bases, 5 bases remained unmatched. The germline CDR1 and CDR2 sequences are SGHTA and FQGNSA. The CDR3 sequence: CASSWGQGLNTGELFF. The DNA for the CDR3 is TGTGCCAGCAGCTGGGGACAGGGATTAAACACCGGGGAGCTGTTTTTT.

The chain employs TRBV19 and TRBJ2-5, with 8 nucleotides matching TRBD1. CDR1 is LNHDA, CDR2 SQIVND, per germline (reference sequence). CDR3 length: 12 amino acids. Trimming took 9 bases from V and 4 from J; bases not matched to a gene: 4. In DNA, the CDR3 is TGTGCCAGCCTAGGACAGGGAGAGACCCAGTACTTC. This codes for CASLGQGETQYF.

The sample holds one count of this clone. The V and J genes are TRBV5-1 and TRBJ2-7, with 7 nucleotides matching TRBD2. With V trimmed by 0 bases and J by 2 bases, 5 bases remained unmatched. The CDR3 loop spans 15 amino acids. The germline gives CDR1 SGHRS, CDR2 YFSETQ. In nucleotides, the CDR3 is TGCGCCAGCAGCTTGGGACTAGCTCCAACCTACGAGCAGTACGTC. This encodes CASSLGLAPTYEQYV.

Regarding this clone: At one end the junction does not follow the germline gene, possibly because of a read error. V gene TRBV30 combines with J gene TRBJ1-2, with D unresolved. The CDR3 is 12 residues long. In germline, CDR1 is GTSNPN, CDR2 SVGIG (reference sequence). The CDR3 sequence: CAWSDTEYGHTF. CDR3 sequence (DNA): TGTGCCTGGAGTGACACGGAGTATGGCCACACCTTC.

The chain carries TRBV23-1 and TRBJ2-6; the D gene is possibly TRBD1 (5 bases). TRBV23-1 has ORF status, its function being uncertain. V lost 2 bases to trimming and J lost 2 bases, with 10 bases between them. This CDR3 spans 16 amino acids. CDR3 loop: CASSQNQGTGANVLTF. The DNA for the CDR3 is TGCGCCAGCAGTCAAAATCAGGGTACTGGGGCCAACGTCCTGACTTTC.

The rearrangement links TRBV4-3 to TRBJ2-5; D gene uncertain. Trimming removed 1 base from V and 2 bases from J, with 14 bases in between. The CDR3 is 16 amino acids. The germline CDR1 and CDR2 sequences are LGHNA and YSLEER. DNA for the CDR3: TGCGCCAGCAGCCAAGGCGCGATTGCAAGTCAAGAGACCCAGTACTTC. Amino acid sequence: CASSQGAIASQETQYF.

This chain's CDR3 is CASSLALQETQYF. Here the CDR3 DNA reads TGTGCCAGCAGTCTAGCGCTCCAAGAGACCCAGTACTTC. This chain links TRBV2 with TRBJ2-5; possible D gene TRBD2, 6 bases. The V end lost 5 bases, the J end lost 1 base, and 8 bases lay between the germline ends. In germline, CDR1 is SNHLY, CDR2 FYNNEI. This CDR3 is 13 amino acids long.

The gene calls are TRBV30 and TRBJ1-2; D unclear. This CDR3 comprises 14 residues. V was pared by 0 bases and J by 4 bases, with 12 bases between. Germline V gives CDR1 GTSNPN, CDR2 SVGIG (reference sequence). The CDR3 bases are TGTGCCTGGAGTGTACAGACCGAATTCTATGGCTACACCTTC. Translation gives CAWSVQTEFYGYTF.

This clone was seen just once. This chain connects TRBV29-1 to TRBJ1-1; 7 nucleotides match TRBD1. The CDR3 loop spans 11 amino acids. Germline loops: CDR1 SQVTM, CDR2 ANQGSEA. The CDR3 here is CSQDRATEAFF. CDR3 nucleotides: TGCAGTCAAGACAGGGCGACTGAAGCTTTCTTT.